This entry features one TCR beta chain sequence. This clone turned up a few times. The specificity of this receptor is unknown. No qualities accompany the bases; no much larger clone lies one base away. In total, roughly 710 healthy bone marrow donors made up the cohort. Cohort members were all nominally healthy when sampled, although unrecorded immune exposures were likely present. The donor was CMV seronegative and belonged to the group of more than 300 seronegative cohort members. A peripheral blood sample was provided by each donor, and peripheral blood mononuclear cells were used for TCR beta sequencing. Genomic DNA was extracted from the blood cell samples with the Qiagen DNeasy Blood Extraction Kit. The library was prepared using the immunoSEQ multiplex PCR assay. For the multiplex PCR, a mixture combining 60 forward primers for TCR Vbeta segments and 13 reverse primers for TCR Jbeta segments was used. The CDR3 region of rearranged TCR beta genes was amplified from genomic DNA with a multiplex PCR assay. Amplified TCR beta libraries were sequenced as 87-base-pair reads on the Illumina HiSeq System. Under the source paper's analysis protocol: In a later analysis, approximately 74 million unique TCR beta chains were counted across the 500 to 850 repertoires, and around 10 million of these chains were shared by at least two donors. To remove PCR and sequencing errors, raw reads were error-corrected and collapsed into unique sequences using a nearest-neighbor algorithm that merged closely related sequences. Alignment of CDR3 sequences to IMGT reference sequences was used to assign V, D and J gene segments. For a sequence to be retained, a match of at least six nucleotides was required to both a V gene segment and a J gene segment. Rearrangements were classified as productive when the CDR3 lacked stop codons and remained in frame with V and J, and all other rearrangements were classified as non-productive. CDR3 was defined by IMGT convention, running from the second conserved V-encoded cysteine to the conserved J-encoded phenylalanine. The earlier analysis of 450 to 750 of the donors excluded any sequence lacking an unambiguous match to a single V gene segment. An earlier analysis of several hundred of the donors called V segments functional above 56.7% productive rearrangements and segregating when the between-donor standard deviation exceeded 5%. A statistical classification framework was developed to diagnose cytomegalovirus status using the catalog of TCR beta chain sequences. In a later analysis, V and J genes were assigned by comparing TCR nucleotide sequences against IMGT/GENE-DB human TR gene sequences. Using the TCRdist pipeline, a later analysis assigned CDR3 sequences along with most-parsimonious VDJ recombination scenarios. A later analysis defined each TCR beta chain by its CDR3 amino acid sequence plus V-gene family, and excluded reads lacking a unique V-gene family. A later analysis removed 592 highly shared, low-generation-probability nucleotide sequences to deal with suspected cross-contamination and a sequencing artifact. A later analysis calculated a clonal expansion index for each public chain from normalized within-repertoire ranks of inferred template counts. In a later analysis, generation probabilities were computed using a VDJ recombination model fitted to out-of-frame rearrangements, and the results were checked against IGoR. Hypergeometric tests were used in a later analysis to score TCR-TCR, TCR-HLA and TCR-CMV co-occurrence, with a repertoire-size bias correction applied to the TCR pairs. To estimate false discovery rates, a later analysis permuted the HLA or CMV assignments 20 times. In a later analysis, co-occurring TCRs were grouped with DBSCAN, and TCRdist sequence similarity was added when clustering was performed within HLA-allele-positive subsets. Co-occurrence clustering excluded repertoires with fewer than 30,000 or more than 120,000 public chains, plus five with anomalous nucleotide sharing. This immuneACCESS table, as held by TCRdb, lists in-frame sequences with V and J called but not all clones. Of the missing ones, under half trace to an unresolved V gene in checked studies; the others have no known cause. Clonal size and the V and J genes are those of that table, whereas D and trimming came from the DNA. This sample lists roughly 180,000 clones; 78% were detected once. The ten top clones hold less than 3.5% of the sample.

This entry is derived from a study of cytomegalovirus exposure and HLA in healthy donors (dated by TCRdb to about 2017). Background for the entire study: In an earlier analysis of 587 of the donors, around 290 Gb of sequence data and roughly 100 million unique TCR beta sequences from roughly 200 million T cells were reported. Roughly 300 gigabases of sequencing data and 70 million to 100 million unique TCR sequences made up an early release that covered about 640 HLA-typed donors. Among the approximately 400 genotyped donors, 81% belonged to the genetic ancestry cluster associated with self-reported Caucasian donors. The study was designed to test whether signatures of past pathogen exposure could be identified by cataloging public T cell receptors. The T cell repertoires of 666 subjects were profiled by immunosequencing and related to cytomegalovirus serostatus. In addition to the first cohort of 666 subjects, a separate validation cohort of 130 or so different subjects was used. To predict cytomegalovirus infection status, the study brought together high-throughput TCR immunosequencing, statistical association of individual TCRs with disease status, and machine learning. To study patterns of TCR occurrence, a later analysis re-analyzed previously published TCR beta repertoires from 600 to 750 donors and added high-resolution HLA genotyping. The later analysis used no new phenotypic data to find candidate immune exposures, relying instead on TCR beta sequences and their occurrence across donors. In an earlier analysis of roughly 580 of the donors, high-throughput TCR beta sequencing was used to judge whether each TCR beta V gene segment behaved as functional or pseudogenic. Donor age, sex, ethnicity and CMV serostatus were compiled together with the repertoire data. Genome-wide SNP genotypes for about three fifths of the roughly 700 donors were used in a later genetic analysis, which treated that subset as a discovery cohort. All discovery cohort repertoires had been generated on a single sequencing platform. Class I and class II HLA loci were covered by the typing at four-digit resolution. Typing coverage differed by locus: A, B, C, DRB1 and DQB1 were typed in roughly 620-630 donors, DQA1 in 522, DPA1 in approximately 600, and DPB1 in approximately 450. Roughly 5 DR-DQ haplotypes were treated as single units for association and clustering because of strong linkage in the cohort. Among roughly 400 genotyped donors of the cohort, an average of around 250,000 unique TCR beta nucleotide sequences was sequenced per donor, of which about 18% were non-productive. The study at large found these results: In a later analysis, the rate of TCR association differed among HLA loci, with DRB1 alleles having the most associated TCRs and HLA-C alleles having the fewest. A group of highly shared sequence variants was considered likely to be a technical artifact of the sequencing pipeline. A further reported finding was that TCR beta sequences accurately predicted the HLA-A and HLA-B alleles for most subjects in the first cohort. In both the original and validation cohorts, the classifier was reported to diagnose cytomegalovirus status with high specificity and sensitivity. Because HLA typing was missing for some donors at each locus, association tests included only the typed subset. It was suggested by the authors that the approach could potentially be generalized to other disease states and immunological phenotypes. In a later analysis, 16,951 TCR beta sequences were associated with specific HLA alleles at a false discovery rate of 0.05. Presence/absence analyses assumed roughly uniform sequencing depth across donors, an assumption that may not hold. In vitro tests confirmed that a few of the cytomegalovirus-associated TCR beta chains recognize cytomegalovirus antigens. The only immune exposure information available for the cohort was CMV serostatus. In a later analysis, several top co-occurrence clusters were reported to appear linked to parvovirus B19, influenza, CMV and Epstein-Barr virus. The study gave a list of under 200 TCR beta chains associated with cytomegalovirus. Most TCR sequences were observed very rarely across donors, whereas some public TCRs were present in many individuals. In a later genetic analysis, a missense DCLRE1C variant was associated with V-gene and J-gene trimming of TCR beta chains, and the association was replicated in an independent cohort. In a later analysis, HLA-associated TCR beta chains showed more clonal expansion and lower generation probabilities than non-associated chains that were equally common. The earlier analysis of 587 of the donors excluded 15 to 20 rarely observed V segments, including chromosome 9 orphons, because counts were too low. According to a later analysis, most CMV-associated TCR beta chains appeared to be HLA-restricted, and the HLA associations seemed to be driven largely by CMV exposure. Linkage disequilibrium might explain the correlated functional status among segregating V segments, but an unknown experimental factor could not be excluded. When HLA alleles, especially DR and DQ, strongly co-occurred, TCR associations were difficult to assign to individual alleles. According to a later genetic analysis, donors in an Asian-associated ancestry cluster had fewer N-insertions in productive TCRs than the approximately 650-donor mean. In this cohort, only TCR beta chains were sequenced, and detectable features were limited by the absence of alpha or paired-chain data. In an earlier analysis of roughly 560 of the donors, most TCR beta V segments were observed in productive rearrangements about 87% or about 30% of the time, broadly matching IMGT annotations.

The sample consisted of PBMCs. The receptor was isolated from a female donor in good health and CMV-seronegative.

The CDR3 has the sequence CATSRDRSPAKNIQYF. The DNA is TGTGCCACCAGCAGAGATCGGAGTCCGGCCAAAAACATTCAGTACTTC. Here the chain combines TRBV15 and TRBJ2-4; no D segment can be confidently identified. Sequences LNHNV (CDR1) and YYDKDF (CDR2) are obtained from the germline V gene (reference sequence). Deletion took 0 bases off V and 1 base off J, with a span of 10 bases between the germline ends. Reading from cysteine to phenylalanine, the CDR3 counts 16 amino acids. This entry keeps only the CDR3 DNA: 48 bases, framed from base 1. The reference TRBV15 and TRBJ2-4 proteins fill in what lies around the CDR3, so the full variable domain reads DAMVIQNPRYQVTQFGKPVTLSCSQTLNHNVMYWYQQKSSQAPKLLFHYYDKDFNNEADTPDNFQSRRPNTSFCFLDIRSPGLGDTAMYLCATSRDRSPAKNIQYFGAGTRLSVL.